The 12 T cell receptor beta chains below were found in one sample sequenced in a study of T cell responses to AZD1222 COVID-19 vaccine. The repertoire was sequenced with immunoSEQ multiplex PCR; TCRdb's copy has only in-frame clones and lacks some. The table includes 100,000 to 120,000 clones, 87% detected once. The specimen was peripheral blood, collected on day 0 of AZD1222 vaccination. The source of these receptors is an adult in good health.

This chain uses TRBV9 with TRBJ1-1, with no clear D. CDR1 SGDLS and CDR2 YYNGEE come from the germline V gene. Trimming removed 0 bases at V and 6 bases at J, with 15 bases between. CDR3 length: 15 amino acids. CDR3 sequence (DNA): TGTGCCAGCAGCGTAGGAAATCGGAGGTCGGCTGAAGCTTTCTTT. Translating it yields CASSVGNRRSAEAFF.

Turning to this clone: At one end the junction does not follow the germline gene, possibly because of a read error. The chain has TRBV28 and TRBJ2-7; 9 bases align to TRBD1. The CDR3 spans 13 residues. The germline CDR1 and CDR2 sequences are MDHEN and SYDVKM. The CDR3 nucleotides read TGTGCCAGCAGTTCCAACCCCCCGGGACAGGGCTCTTTC. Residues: CASSSNPPGQGSF.

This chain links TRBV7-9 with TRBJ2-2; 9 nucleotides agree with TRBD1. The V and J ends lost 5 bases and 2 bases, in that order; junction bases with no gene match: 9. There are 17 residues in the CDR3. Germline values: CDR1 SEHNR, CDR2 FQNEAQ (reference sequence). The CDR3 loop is CASSRGTGQGNTGELFF. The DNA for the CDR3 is TGTGCCAGCAGCCGGGGGACGGGACAGGGAAACACCGGGGAGCTGTTTTTT.

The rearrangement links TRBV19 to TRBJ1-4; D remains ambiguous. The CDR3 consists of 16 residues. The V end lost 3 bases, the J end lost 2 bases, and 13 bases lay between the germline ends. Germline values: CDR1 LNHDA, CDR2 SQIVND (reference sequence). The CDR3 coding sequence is TGTGCCAGTAGTATGGGCAGTTTGGGGACTAATGAAAAACTGTTTTTT. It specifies CASSMGSLGTNEKLFF. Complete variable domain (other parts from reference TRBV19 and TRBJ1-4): DGGITQSPKYLFRKEGQNVTLSCEQNLNHDAMYWYRQDPGQGLRLIYYSQIVNDFQKGDIAEGYSVSREKKESFPLTVTSAQKNPTAFYLCASSMGSLGTNEKLFFGSGTQLSVL.

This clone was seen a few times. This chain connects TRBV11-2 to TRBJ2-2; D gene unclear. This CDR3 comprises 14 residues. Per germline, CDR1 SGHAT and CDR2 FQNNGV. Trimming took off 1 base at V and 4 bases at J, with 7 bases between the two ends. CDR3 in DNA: TGTGCCAGCAGCTTAGGCAGATCCACCGGGGAGCTGTTTTTT. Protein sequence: CASSLGRSTGELFF.

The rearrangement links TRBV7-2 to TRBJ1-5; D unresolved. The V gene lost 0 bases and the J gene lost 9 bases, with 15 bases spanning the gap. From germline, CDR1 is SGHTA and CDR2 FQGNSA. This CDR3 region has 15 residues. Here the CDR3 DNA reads TGTGCCAGCAGCTTAGCGTCCAGACAAGGTGGGCCCCAGCATTTT. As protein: CASSLASRQGGPQHF.

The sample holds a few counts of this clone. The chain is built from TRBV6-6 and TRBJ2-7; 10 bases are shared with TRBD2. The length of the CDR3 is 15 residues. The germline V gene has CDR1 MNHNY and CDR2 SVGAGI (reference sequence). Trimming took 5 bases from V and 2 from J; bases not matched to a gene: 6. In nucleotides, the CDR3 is TGTGCCAGCAGTCGACTAGCGGGTGCGACCTACGAGCAGTACTTC. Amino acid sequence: CASSRLAGATYEQYF.

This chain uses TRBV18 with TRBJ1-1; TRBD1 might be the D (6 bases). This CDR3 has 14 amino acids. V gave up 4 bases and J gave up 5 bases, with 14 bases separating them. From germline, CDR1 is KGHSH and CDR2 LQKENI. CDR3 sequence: CASSQEGEGTEAFF. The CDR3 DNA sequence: TGTGCCAGCTCACAAGAGGGGGAGGGGACTGAAGCTTTCTTT.

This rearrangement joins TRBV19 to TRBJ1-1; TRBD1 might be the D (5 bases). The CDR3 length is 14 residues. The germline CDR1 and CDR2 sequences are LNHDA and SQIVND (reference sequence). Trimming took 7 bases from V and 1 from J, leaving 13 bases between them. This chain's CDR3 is CASTPGGGNTEAFF. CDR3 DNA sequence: TGTGCCAGTACCCCCGGGGGAGGGAACACTGAAGCTTTCTTT.

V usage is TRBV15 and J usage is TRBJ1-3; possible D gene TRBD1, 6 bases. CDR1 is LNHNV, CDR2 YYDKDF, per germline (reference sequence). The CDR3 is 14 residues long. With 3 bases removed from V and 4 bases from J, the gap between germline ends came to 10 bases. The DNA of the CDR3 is TGTGCCACCAGCAGGCCAGGGGTAGGAAACACCATATATTTT. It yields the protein CATSRPGVGNTIYF.

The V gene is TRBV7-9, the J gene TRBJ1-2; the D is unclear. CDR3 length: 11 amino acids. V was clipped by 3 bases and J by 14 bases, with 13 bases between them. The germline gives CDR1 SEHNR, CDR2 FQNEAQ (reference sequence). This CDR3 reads CASSFEGFPTF. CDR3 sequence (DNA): TGTGCCAGCAGCTTTGAGGGTTTCCCGACCTTC.

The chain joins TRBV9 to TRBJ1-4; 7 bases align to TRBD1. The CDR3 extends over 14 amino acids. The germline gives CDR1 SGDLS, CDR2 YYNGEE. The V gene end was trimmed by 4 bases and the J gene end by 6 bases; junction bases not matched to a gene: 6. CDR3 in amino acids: CASSPGGRYEKLFF. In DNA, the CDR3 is TGTGCCAGCAGCCCAGGGGGGAGATATGAAAAACTGTTTTTT.